The 8 T cell receptor beta chains below all came from one sample that was sequenced in a study of T cell clones after liver transplantation. Libraries were prepared by immunoSEQ multiplex PCR; TCRdb keeps only in-frame clonotypes and omits some of them. The sample holds about 74,000 clones; about four fifths are singletons and the top ten take approximately 0.6%. The specimen was CD4+ T cells from blood, collected before liver transplant. The receptors originated from a human donor who received a liver transplant.

The chain carries TRBV28 and TRBJ1-1; D not resolved. This CDR3 comprises 13 residues. Germline assignment: CDR1 MDHEN and CDR2 SYDVKM. The V end lost 2 bases, the J end lost 7 bases, and 11 bases lay between the germline ends. CDR3 in DNA: TGTGCCAGCAGTTTAAAGCAGGTCTATGAAGCTTTCTTT. Protein sequence: CASSLKQVYEAFF.

The chain uses TRBV27 and TRBJ2-5, with D tentatively TRBD2 (5 bases). V was clipped by 3 bases and J by 1 base, with 12 bases between them. This CDR3 contains 15 residues. Germline V gene data show CDR1 as MNHEY and CDR2 as SMNVEV (reference sequence). This chain's CDR3 is CASSLRGLPQETQYF. CDR3 bases: TGTGCCAGCAGTTTGAGAGGGCTTCCCCAAGAGACCCAGTACTTC.

CDR3 region: CASSSTGALYEQYF. The DNA for the CDR3 is TGTGCCAGCAGCTCGACAGGGGCCCTCTACGAGCAGTACTTC. This chain uses TRBV11-2 with TRBJ2-7, with 8 bases that match TRBD1. The V gene end was trimmed by 4 bases and the J gene end by 3 bases; junction bases not matched to a gene: 5. The CDR3 sequence is 14 residues long. Germline assignment: CDR1 SGHAT and CDR2 FQNNGV.

V is TRBV5-6 and J is TRBJ1-4; D may be TRBD1 (5 bases). V dropped 5 bases and J dropped 5 bases, with 13 bases sitting between them. This CDR3 is built from 14 residues. The germline gives CDR1 SGHDT, CDR2 YYEEEE. The CDR3 nucleotides are TGTGCCAGCAGTAAAGTGGGGCCAAATGAAAAACTGTTTTTT. Its translation is CASSKVGPNEKLFF.

The rearrangement joins TRBV10-3 to TRBJ1-1; D might be TRBD1 (5 bases). This CDR3 has 14 amino acids. The germline V and J ends were trimmed by 8 bases and 0 bases, with 13 bases remaining between them. Germline V gene sequence: CDR1 ENHRY, CDR2 SYGVKD. The CDR3 reads CAIRGRAMNTEAFF. Here the CDR3 DNA reads TGTGCCATCCGTGGCAGGGCAATGAACACTGAAGCTTTCTTT.

The chain uses TRBV11-2 and TRBJ2-5, with TRBD1 matching 7 bases. Germline assignment: CDR1 SGHAT and CDR2 FQNNGV. This CDR3 has 13 amino acids. Trimming cost V 5 bases and J 5 bases; bases outside gene matches: 5. DNA for the CDR3: TGTGCCAGCAGCAAGGGGGCGACGGAGACCCAGTACTTC. Amino acids: CASSKGATETQYF.

This clone has a count of ten or more. The chain uses TRBV6-5 and TRBJ2-7, with 7 bases identical to TRBD2. The V segment lost 5 bases and the J segment 0 bases; nucleotides outside the gene matches: 7. Germline V gene lookup returns CDR1 MNHEY and CDR2 SVGAGI. The CDR3 loop spans 15 amino acids. Written as DNA, the CDR3 is TGTGCCAGCAGTCAGCGGGACTCCAACTCCTACGAGCAGTACTTC. Amino acids: CASSQRDSNSYEQYF.

The chain employs TRBV5-1 and TRBJ1-3; D remains unclear. Germline lookup yields CDR1 SGHRS and CDR2 YFSETQ. The CDR3 sequence is 16 residues long. The V gene lost 0 bases and the J gene lost 2 bases, with 12 bases spanning the gap. The CDR3 region has the DNA TGCGCCAGCAGCTTGGCCGGGATCGTGGCTGGAAACACCATATATTTT. This encodes CASSLAGIVAGNTIYF.